This T cell receptor beta chain appears in the sequencing data of a study of molecular identifiers for immune sequencing clone quantification. TCRdb re-called the PCR reads with MiXCR, one entry per CDR3 protein. Of about 65,000 distinct CDR3 sequences in the sample, about 17% were seen once. This clonotype has just a few counts. J was trimmed by 4 bases and V by 4 bases; bases with no gene match: 5. Germline lookup yields CDR1 SGHTA and CDR2 FQGTGA. The CDR3 is 15 residues long. Material for sequencing was naive CD8+ T cells from blood, with Jurkat cell RNA spiked in. Specified subset: FACS-sorted CD8+CD4-CCR7+CD45RA+ naive T cells. The clonotype comes from a human donor in good health. Some libraries in this study had Jurkat cell RNA spiked in. The chain combines TRBV7-3 with TRBJ2-1, with 9 bases identical to TRBD1. Written as DNA, the CDR3 is TGTGCCAGCAGCTCCGGGACAGGGCTATACAATGAGCAGTTCTTC. It codes for CASSSGTGLYNEQFF.